This is a list of T cell receptor beta chains from one sample in a study of T cells in Graves' hyperthyroidism and ophthalmopathy. Each CDR3 protein is one row after TCRdb ran MiXCR on the multiplex PCR reads. Here the sample spans 490,000 or so distinct CDR3 sequences, roughly 23% being singletons. Sequenced input: blood. The source of these receptors is an older woman with Graves' ophthalmopathy. Each CDR3 is given with its conserved first and last residue. D genes are given only for firm matches. Clone size is not always given. Where it is, it says once, few, many or a class for expanded clones.

>.|TRBV12-3/TRBV12-4|TRBJ1-1|many
TGTGCCAGCAGTCCGGGGGGGGCGTACACTGAAGCTTTCTTT
CASSPGGAYTEAFF
>TRBD1|TRBV7-3|TRBJ2-7|few
TGTGCCAGCAGCCGCCGGGACAGGTCCTACGAGCAGTACTTC
CASSRRDRSYEQYF
>.|TRBV7-9|TRBJ1-1|few
TGTGCCAGCAGCCCCTGGCGGACAGCGGGGACTGAAGCTTTCTTT
CASSPWRTAGTEAFF
>.|TRBV12-3/TRBV12-4|TRBJ2-1|.
TGTGCCAGCAGTGTTGGCGGGGCCCTGTACAATGAGCAGTTCTTC
CASSVGGALYNEQFF
>.|TRBV6-9|TRBJ1-5|.
TGTGCCAGCAGTTACAGCAGGGACAATCAGCCCCAGCATTTT
CASSYSRDNQPQHF
>.|TRBV11-2|TRBJ1-2|many
TGTGCCAGCAGCTTAGATATTGACGGCGGAGGCTACACCTTC
CASSLDIDGGGYTF
>TRBD2|TRBV12-5|TRBJ2-7|.
TGTGCTAGTGGTTTGACTAGCGGGACGTACGAGCAGTACTTC
CASGLTSGTYEQYF
>TRBD2|TRBV11-2|TRBJ2-3|.
TGTGCCAGCAGTCAACCAGCGGGAGAAGGTACAGATATGCAGTATTTT
CASSQPAGEGTDMQYF
>TRBD2|TRBV29-1|TRBJ2-7|.
TGCAGCGTTGAAGATCGAGGACTAGCGGGAACCGAGCAGTACTTC
CSVEDRGLAGTEQYF
>.|TRBV5-5|TRBJ2-1|.
TGTGCCAGCAGCTACCGGCTAGTTGTTGGTGAGCAGTTCTTC
CASSYRLVVGEQFF
>.|TRBV15|TRBJ1-1|.
TGTGCCACCAGCCAGGTACGGACTGAAGCTTTCTTT
CATSQVRTEAFF
>TRBD2|TRBV20-1|TRBJ2-1|.
TGCAGTGCTCAGACTAGCGGGAGGGCCGGTTTCGCTGAGCAGTTCTTC
CSAQTSGRAGFAEQFF
>.|TRBV12-3/TRBV12-4|TRBJ1-1|.
TGTGCCAGCAGTTTAGGGGACACCTCGAACACTGAAGCTTTCTTT
CASSLGDTSNTEAFF
>.|TRBV6-2/TRBV6-3|TRBJ1-2|.
TGTGCCAGCAGATCCCCGGCGCACGTGGGTGGCTACACCTTC
CASRSPAHVGGYTF
>TRBD1|TRBV30|TRBJ2-7|few
TGTGCCTGGAGCTCAGGGGGCTACGAGCAGTACTTC
CAWSSGGYEQYF
>.|TRBV20-1|TRBJ2-1|.
TGCAGTGCTAGAGATCGGCTTTCTAATGAGCAGTTCTTC
CSARDRLSNEQFF
>.|TRBV11-2|TRBJ2-5|many
TGTGCCAGCAGCTTAGACAGGATTCAAGAGACCCAGTACTTC
CASSLDRIQETQYF
>.|TRBV19|TRBJ1-1|.
TGTGCCAGTAGGACACAGGGCGTGGGTGAAGCTTTCTTT
CASRTQGVGEAFF
>.|TRBV20-1|TRBJ2-7|.
TGCAGTGCCCTCTCGGGGGTCTCAAGCGCCTACGAGCAGTACTTC
CSALSGVSSAYEQYF
>TRBD1|TRBV5-1|TRBJ1-1|few
TGCGCCAGCAGCTTGGTATACAGGGGAAACACTGAAGCTTTCTTT
CASSLVYRGNTEAFF
>.|TRBV5-1|TRBJ2-2|.
TGCGCCAGCAGCTTGTGGGACACCGGGGAGCTGTTTTTT
CASSLWDTGELFF
>TRBD2|TRBV28|TRBJ2-1|many
TGTGCCAGCAGTTTGCCTAGCGGGAACAATGAGCAGTTCTTC
CASSLPSGNNEQFF
>TRBD1|TRBV7-8|TRBJ1-4|.
TGTGCCAGCAAATCCGACAGGGGAAATGAAAAACTGTTTTTT
CASKSDRGNEKLFF
>.|TRBV5-1|TRBJ2-3|.
TGCGCCAGCAGCTTGGCAGCAACAAGCACAGATACGCAGTATTTT
CASSLAATSTDTQYF
>TRBD2|TRBV7-8|TRBJ2-2|few
TGTGCCAGCAGCCCCCGACTAGCGGGAGAGACGAACACCGGGGAGCTGTTTTTT
CASSPRLAGETNTGELFF
>.|TRBV6-2/TRBV6-3|TRBJ1-1|few
TGTGCCAGCAGTGGACACTACTTTGAAGCTTTCTTT
CASSGHYFEAFF
>.|TRBV11-2|TRBJ2-7|.
TGTGCCAGCAGCCTACCTGCAGGGGATTACGAGCAGTACTTC
CASSLPAGDYEQYF
>.|TRBV2|TRBJ1-1|many
TGTGCCAGCAGTGAAGTTTCAGTCGAAGCTTTCTTT
CASSEVSVEAFF
>TRBD1|TRBV5-1|TRBJ2-1|few
TGCGCCAGCAGCTTGAGGGTGACAGGGTCCAATGAGCAGTTCTTC
CASSLRVTGSNEQFF
>TRBD1|TRBV14|TRBJ2-7|many
TGTGCCAGCAGCGGTTGGGACAGGCGCCGCGAGCAGTACTTC
CASSGWDRRREQYF
>.|TRBV27|TRBJ1-6|few
TGTGCCAGCAGTTTAGGAGCCTCACCCCTCCACTTT
CASSLGASPLHF
>.|TRBV24-1|TRBJ2-2|many
TGTGCCACCAGTGAGTGGGACCGGAACACCGGGGAGCTGTTTTTT
CATSEWDRNTGELFF
>.|TRBV28|TRBJ2-1|.
TGTGCCAGCTGGGGGGCGGTTTCTCGCGATGAGCAGTTCTTC
CASWGAVSRDEQFF
>.|TRBV7-9|TRBJ2-2|.
TGTGCCAGCAGCTTCATAAGCGGAACGAACACCGGGGAGCTGTTTTTT
CASSFISGTNTGELFF
>.|TRBV19|TRBJ1-1|.
TGTGCCAGTAGTATAGGGGAGGGGAGAACTGAAGCTTTCTTT
CASSIGEGRTEAFF
>TRBD2|TRBV6-1|TRBJ2-7|.
TGTGCCAGCACCAACGGGGCGGGAGGGCCCTCCTACGAGCAGTACTTC
CASTNGAGGPSYEQYF
>.|TRBV10-3|TRBJ2-2|.
TGTGCCATCAGTCGCAAGCTGACCTCCTTCCAATTGAACACCGGGGAGCTGTTTTTT
CAISRKLTSFQLNTGELFF
>.|TRBV6-5|TRBJ2-2|.
TGTGCCAGCAGTTACTGGAACACCGGGGAGCTGTTTTTT
CASSYWNTGELFF
>.|TRBV2|TRBJ2-1|.
TGTGCCAGCACCGAAATGGATTATTCCTACAATGAGCAGTTCTTC
CASTEMDYSYNEQFF
>TRBD1|TRBV20-1|TRBJ1-2|few
TGCAGTGCCCCGGGACAGGGGTTTACCTATGGCTACACCTTC
CSAPGQGFTYGYTF
>.|TRBV5-6|TRBJ2-5|.
TGTGCCAGCAGCTTGGAACTAGGAGCCGGTGGACGAGAGACCCAGTACTTC
CASSLELGAGGRETQYF
>.|TRBV5-1|TRBJ2-7|.
TGCGCCAGCAGCTTCGGACCGAATAACGAGCAGTACTTC
CASSFGPNNEQYF
>TRBD1|TRBV7-2|TRBJ1-4|few
TGTGCCAGCAGCCGCAGGGGGTTCGGTGAAAAACTGTTTTTT
CASSRRGFGEKLFF
>.|TRBV12-3/TRBV12-4|TRBJ1-2|many
TGTGCCAGCAGTGGGATACCACGCTCTTATGGCTACACCTTC
CASSGIPRSYGYTF
>.|TRBV10-2|TRBJ1-6|.
TGCGCCAGCAGTGCTAGTAATTCACCCCTCCACTTT
CASSASNSPLHF
>.|TRBV7-3|TRBJ2-3|many
TGTGCCAGCAGCCAGGGCAGGGGTTTAACAGATACGCAGTATTTT
CASSQGRGLTDTQYF
>.|TRBV7-2|TRBJ2-7|many
TGTGCCAGCAGCTTAGGTGAAGGTGGCTACGAGCAGTACTTC
CASSLGEGGYEQYF
>TRBD1|TRBV5-1|TRBJ1-1|few
TGCGCCAGCAGCTTGGAGGGCAGGGGGCTTCCCCGAGGACACGAAGCTTTCTTT
CASSLEGRGLPRGHEAFF